This T cell receptor beta chain was observed in a study of blood T cell repertoires in COVID-19. In the source study's methods: Reference gene primer amplification gave nucleated cell count estimates. The data were produced by immunoSEQ multiplex PCR, yet TCRdb's version contains in-frame clones alone and is incomplete. D and trimming were read from the DNA, whereas the V and J calls and clone size are those reported in that table. Here the sample spans 350,000 or so clones, more than 85% being singletons. CDR1 SGHNT and CDR2 YENEEA come from the germline V gene. Trimming removed 5 bases from V and 9 bases from J; junction bases left unmatched: 8. The CDR3 totals 16 residues. In terms of age and location, participants ranged from roughly 18 to 100 years and lived in fewer than 30 US areas. Cohorts were based on clinical histories the participants reported. The recovered donors of Cohort 3 showed two negative PCRs, clearance, or symptom resolution.

The rearrangement joins TRBV11-3 to TRBJ2-1, with 15 nucleotides matching TRBD2. The source material was PBMCs or T cells enriched from blood (not recorded which). This sequence originates from a woman aged 25-40 years who had recovered from COVID-19. CDR3 coding DNA: TGTGCCAGCAGCCCCGGGACTAGCGGGGGGAGGGGTGAGCAGTTCTTC. It yields the protein CASSPGTSGGRGEQFF.